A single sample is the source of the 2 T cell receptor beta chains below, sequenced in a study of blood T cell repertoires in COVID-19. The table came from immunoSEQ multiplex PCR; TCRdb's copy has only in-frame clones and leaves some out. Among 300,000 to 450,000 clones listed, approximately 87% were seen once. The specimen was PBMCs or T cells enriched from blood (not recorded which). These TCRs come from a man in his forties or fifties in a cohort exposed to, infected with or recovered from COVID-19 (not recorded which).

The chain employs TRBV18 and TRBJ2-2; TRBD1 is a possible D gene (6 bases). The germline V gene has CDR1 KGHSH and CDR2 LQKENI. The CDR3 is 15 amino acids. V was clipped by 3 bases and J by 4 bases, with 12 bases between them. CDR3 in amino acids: CASSPGQGSTGELFF. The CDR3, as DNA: TGTGCCAGCTCACCGGGGCAGGGGTCCACCGGGGAGCTGTTTTTT.

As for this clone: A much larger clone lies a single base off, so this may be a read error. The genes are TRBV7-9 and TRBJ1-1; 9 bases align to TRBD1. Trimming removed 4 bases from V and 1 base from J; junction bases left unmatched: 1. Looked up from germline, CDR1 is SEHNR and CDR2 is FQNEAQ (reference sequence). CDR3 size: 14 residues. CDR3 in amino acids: CASSSQGANTEAFF. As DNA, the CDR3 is TGTGCCAGCAGCTCACAGGGGGCGAACACTGAAGCTTTCTTT. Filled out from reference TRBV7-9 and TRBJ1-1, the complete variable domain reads DTGVSQNPRHKITKRGQNVTFRCDPISEHNRLYWYRQTLGQGPEFLTYFQNEAQLEKSRLLSDRFSAERPKGSFSTLEIQRTEQGDSAMYLCASSSQGANTEAFFGQGTRLTVV.